The next 17 T cell receptor beta chains were all read from a single sample in a study of persistence of HIV-infected CD4 T cells. These TCRs are of unknown antigen specificity. Overlapping HIV-1 Gag 15-mer peptides at approximately 0.96 ug per peptide per mL were used. Sorted nonresponding memory CD4+ T cells were CD40L-negative, CD69-negative, CD45RO-high. The libraries were made with immunoSEQ version 4 in survey mode. Libraries were prepared by immunoSEQ multiplex PCR; TCRdb keeps only in-frame clonotypes and omits some of them. The sample consists of roughly 64,000 clones, just under 75% of them appearing once. Sample: CD4+ T cells sorted from PBMCs after approximately 19-hour stimulation, taken from a patient who received antiretroviral therapy. These receptors were taken from an adult man with HIV who was CMV-seropositive.

This clone was counted only a few times. The V and J genes are TRBV11-1 and TRBJ2-7; D gene unclear. Trimming stripped 8 bases from V and 2 bases from J, with 10 bases between. Germline V lookup: CDR1 SGHAT, CDR2 FQDESV (reference sequence). The CDR3 is made up of 12 amino acids. Here the CDR3 reads CASGIPPYEQYF. In DNA form, the CDR3 reads TGTGCCAGCGGTATCCCTCCCTACGAGCAGTACTTC.

The J gene is TRBJ1-2, the V gene TRBV25-1; a weak D match, TRBD1 (6 bases). Trimming removed 5 bases at V and 3 bases at J, with 25 bases between. The CDR3 loop spans 18 amino acids. Germline V gene sequence: CDR1 MGHDK, CDR2 SYGVNS. The CDR3 protein is CASSHITPGGARDYGYTF. CDR3 coding DNA: TGTGCCAGCAGTCACATAACCCCGGGGGGCGCTCGGGACTATGGCTACACCTTC.

V and J are TRBV9 and TRBJ2-2; the match to TRBD2 covers 8 bases. Trimming removed 5 bases from V and 2 bases from J; junction bases left unmatched: 14. The germline CDR1 and CDR2 sequences are SGDLS and YYNGEE. The CDR3 runs 18 residues. The CDR3 nucleotides read TGTGCCAGCAGTGTTGGGGTTGGCGGGGGGCCCAACACCGGGGAGCTGTTTTTT. This gives the protein CASSVGVGGGPNTGELFF. Using reference TRBV9 and TRBJ2-2 for the parts outside the CDR3, the full variable domain is DSGVTQTPKHLITATGQRVTLRCSPRSGDLSVYWYQQSLDQGLQFLIQYYNGEERAKGNILERFSAQQFPDLHSELNLSSLELGDSALYFCASSVGVGGGPNTGELFFGEGSRLTVL.

J is TRBJ2-7 and V is TRBV7-9; tentatively, D is TRBD2 (5 bases). CDR1 SEHNR and CDR2 FQNEAQ come from the germline V gene (reference sequence). There are 13 residues in the CDR3. V lost 3 bases and J lost 3, with 9 bases in between. CDR3 in amino acids: CASSFGLNYEQYF. Here the CDR3 DNA reads TGTGCCAGCAGCTTTGGACTGAACTACGAGCAGTACTTC.

The chain carries TRBV2 and TRBJ2-7; 7 bases agree with TRBD2. The CDR3 runs 14 residues. Looked up from germline, CDR1 is SNHLY and CDR2 is FYNNEI. V was pared by 8 bases and J by 3 bases, with 10 bases of the junction left unmatched. CDR3 nucleotides: TGTGCCAGCGTTCCCCGCGGGAGACACTACGAGCAGTACTTC. It translates to CASVPRGRHYEQYF.

The chain recombines TRBV30 with TRBJ1-6; D remains ambiguous. Germline V gives CDR1 GTSNPN, CDR2 SVGIG (reference sequence). The CDR3 length is 17 residues. The V and J ends lost 1 base and 2 bases respectively, with 15 bases between them. The CDR3 is CAWSDAGRGPYNSPLHF. The DNA for the CDR3 is TGTGCCTGGAGTGATGCAGGCCGAGGCCCCTATAATTCACCCCTCCACTTT.

V gene TRBV27 combines with J gene TRBJ2-2; D perhaps matches TRBD1 (6 bases). The germline CDR1 and CDR2 sequences are MNHEY and SMNVEV (reference sequence). The CDR3 has 19 residues. V gave up 3 bases and J gave up 0 bases, with 20 bases separating them. This CDR3 reads CASSLKGTPRSANTGELFF. As DNA, the CDR3 is TGTGCCAGCAGTTTGAAGGGGACACCCCGATCCGCGAACACCGGGGAGCTGTTTTTT.

This clone was counted only a few times. The J gene is TRBJ1-3, the V gene TRBV5-1; the match to TRBD1 covers 7 bases. With 4 bases clipped from V and 0 bases from J, the junction kept 7 bases outside the gene matches. This CDR3 spans 16 amino acids. Germline-derived CDR1 and CDR2 are SGHRS and YFSETQ. Here the CDR3 reads CASSVRTGLSGNTIYF. In nucleotides, the CDR3 is TGCGCCAGCAGCGTTAGGACAGGCCTCTCTGGAAACACCATATATTTT.

This chain uses TRBV3-1 (or the pseudogene TRBV3-2) with TRBJ2-2; TRBD2 aligns across 13 bases. The CDR3 length is 17 residues. Germline loops: CDR1 LGHDT, CDR2 YNNKEL (reference sequence). The V segment lost 0 bases and the J segment 7 bases; nucleotides outside the gene matches: 5. The DNA of the CDR3 is TGTGCCAGCAGCCAAGATCGACTAGCGGGGGGTGGCGGGGAGCTGTTTTTT. It is translated as CASSQDRLAGGGGELFF.

The rearrangement joins TRBV5-4 to TRBJ2-7; 7 bases line up with TRBD1. The CDR3 loop spans 19 amino acids. J lost 7 bases, V lost 0 bases, and 22 bases had no gene match. Germline loops: CDR1 SGHNT, CDR2 YYREEE (reference sequence). CDR3 nucleotide sequence: TGTGCCAGCAGCTTGGATTACGATCGGGACAGCCTTATATTCTTGGAGCAGTACTTC. Translated: CASSLDYDRDSLIFLEQYF.

The chain joins TRBV4-1 to TRBJ1-2, with 11 bases that match TRBD1. Germline lookup yields CDR1 MGHRA and CDR2 YSYEKL. The CDR3 length is 15 residues. Unmatched junction bases numbered 3, after V lost 3 bases and J lost 3 bases. CDR3 in DNA: TGCGCCAGCAGCCACCCGGGACAGGGGGACTATGGCTACACCTTC. It encodes CASSHPGQGDYGYTF.

The rearrangement uses TRBV2 and TRBJ1-1, with D unclear. The germline V gene encodes CDR1 SNHLY and CDR2 FYNNEI. The V end lost 5 bases, the J end lost 8 bases, and 15 bases lay between the germline ends. This CDR3 region has 13 residues. Here the CDR3 reads CASSKGLKTEAFF. The CDR3 coding sequence is TGTGCCAGCAGTAAGGGCCTTAAGACCGAAGCTTTCTTT.

The chain is built from TRBV7-2 and TRBJ2-3, with TRBD1 matching over 7 bases. The V segment lost 5 bases and the J segment 2 bases; nucleotides outside the gene matches: 4. The germline gives CDR1 SGHTA, CDR2 FQGNSA. The CDR3 runs 14 residues. The CDR3 protein is CASSLDRVTDTQYF. CDR3 DNA sequence: TGTGCCAGCAGCCTAGACAGGGTCACAGATACGCAGTATTTT.

This clone was seen a few times. The CDR3 coding sequence is TGTGCCAGCAGCTTACAGCCCCCGGGGCAGGCCTACGAGCAGTACTTC. Its protein product is CASSLQPPGQAYEQYF. The chain recombines TRBV7-2 with TRBJ2-7; possibly TRBD1 or TRBD2 for D (5 bases each). The CDR3 length is 16 residues. V gave up 2 bases and J gave up 2 bases, with 16 bases separating them. Germline CDR1 is SGHTA and CDR2 is FQGNSA.

V gene TRBV5-4 combines with J gene TRBJ1-4; TRBD1 agrees at 7 bases. Trimming at V came to 4 bases and at J to 5 bases, leaving 8 bases not matched to a gene. In germline, CDR1 is SGHNT, CDR2 YYREEE (reference sequence). The length of the CDR3 is 15 residues. In nucleotides, the CDR3 is TGTGCCAGCAGCGATGAGACAGGGCGGAATGAAAAACTGTTTTTT. Encoded protein: CASSDETGRNEKLFF.

The V and J genes are TRBV6-6 and TRBJ1-4, with 7 bases that match TRBD1. This CDR3 spans 14 amino acids. Germline V gene sequence: CDR1 MNHNY, CDR2 SVGAGI (reference sequence). V gave up 7 bases and J gave up 8 bases; unmatched junction bases: 10. CDR3 nucleotides: TGTGCCAGCACCCGGACAGGCTTGAAGGAAAAACTGTTTTTT. Translated: CASTRTGLKEKLFF.

V and J are TRBV3-1 (or the pseudogene TRBV3-2) and TRBJ2-7, with D possibly TRBD2 on 7 matching bases. CDR1 is LGHDT and CDR2 is YNNKEL in the germline V gene (reference sequence). V lost 1 base and J lost 3, with 13 bases in between. This CDR3 comprises 15 residues. The CDR3 reads CASSQGGPGGYEQYF. CDR3 coding DNA: TGTGCCAGCAGCCAAGGGGGGCCGGGGGGCTACGAGCAGTACTTC.